This TCR beta chain derives from a study of control samples from healthy donors and cancer patients. Measured with immunoSEQ multiplex PCR; TCRdb has only the in-frame clones, and not every one. The table shows roughly 150,000 clones, with about nine tenths occurring only once. With V trimmed by 1 base and J by 5 bases, 9 bases remained unmatched. The CDR3 length is 17 residues. Germline CDR1 and CDR2: SGHDT and YYEEEE. The sample taken for sequencing was blood. The chain recombines TRBV5-6 with TRBJ2-3; TRBD2 aligns across 11 bases. The TCR comes from a man aged 25-45 years in good health. CDR3 DNA sequence: TGTGCCAGCAGCTTGTACCTAGCGGGGGGAGGCGTAGATACGCAGTATTTT. It encodes CASSLYLAGGGVDTQYF. Variable domain in full (rest from reference TRBV5-6 and TRBJ2-3): DAGVTQSPTHLIKTRGQQVTLRCSPKSGHDTVSWYQQALGQGPQFIFQYYEEEERQRGNFPDRFSGHQFPNYSSELNVNALLLGDSALYLCASSLYLAGGGVDTQYFGPGTRLTVL.